A selection of T cell receptor beta chains follows, all from one sample in a study of CD8 T cells in Susac syndrome. TCRdb passed the immunoSEQ multiplex PCR reads through MiXCR, listing each CDR3 protein once. The sample yields over 150,000 distinct CDR3 sequences, 85% to 95% seen once. Material for sequencing was CD4+ T cells from PBMCs. Receptors were obtained from a human donor with Susac syndrome. CDR3s include the opening cysteine and the closing phenylalanine or tryptophan. D genes are given only for firm matches. The size entry is marked missing in some rows and otherwise reads once, few, many or a size class.

CDR3 | DNA | J | length | size | V | D
CASSSSSGGTLFRNEQFF | TGCGCCAGCAGCTCCTCTAGCGGGGGGACCCTCTTTAGAAATGAGCAGTTCTTC | TRBJ2-1 | 18 | NA | TRBV5-1 | TRBD2
CASGLILAAYTDTQYF | TGTGCTAGTGGTTTAATTCTAGCGGCATACACAGATACGCAGTATTTT | TRBJ2-3 | 16 | NA | TRBV12-5 | TRBD2
CSASTGVYGYTF | TGCAGTGCTAGTACAGGGGTCTATGGCTACACCTTC | TRBJ1-2 | 12 | NA | TRBV20-1 | TRBD1
CASSPAGFTYNEQFF | TGTGCCAGTAGTCCGGCAGGGTTCACCTACAATGAGCAGTTCTTC | TRBJ2-1 | 15 | NA | TRBV19 | NA
CASSQLGTAGNIQYF | TGTGCCAGCAGCCAACTCGGGACAGCCGGAAACATTCAGTACTTC | TRBJ2-4 | 15 | NA | TRBV14 | TRBD1
CASSPNIGPYEQYF | TGTGCCAGCAGCCCAAACATCGGCCCTTACGAGCAGTACTTC | TRBJ2-7 | 14 | NA | TRBV3-1 | NA
CASSLDSLAYEQYF | TGTGCCAGCAGTTTGGACAGCCTTGCCTACGAGCAGTACTTC | TRBJ2-7 | 14 | few | TRBV6-5 | NA
CASSVSSNRAEAFF | TGTGCCAGCAGCGTATCCTCTAACAGGGCTGAGGCTTTCTTT | TRBJ1-1 | 14 | NA | TRBV9 | NA
CSAASGSSLPYEQYF | TGCAGTGCAGCTAGCGGGAGTTCACTCCCCTACGAGCAGTACTTC | TRBJ2-7 | 15 | NA | TRBV20-1 | TRBD2
CASSLGQGPAFF | TGCGCCAGCAGCTTGGGGCAGGGACCAGCTTTCTTT | TRBJ1-1 | 12 | NA | TRBV5-1 | NA
CESGTSGSNEQFF | TGTGAATCTGGGACTAGCGGGAGCAATGAGCAGTTCTTC | TRBJ2-1 | 13 | NA | TRBV28 | TRBD2
CASRYKVGSYEQYF | TGTGCCAGCAGATACAAAGTCGGCTCCTACGAGCAGTACTTC | TRBJ2-7 | 14 | NA | TRBV7-8 | NA
CASSPPTGGADYGYTF | TGTGCCAGCTCACCGCCAACAGGGGGCGCGGACTATGGCTACACCTTC | TRBJ1-2 | 16 | NA | TRBV18 | TRBD1
CASRENTIYF | TGTGCCAGCAGAGAAAACACCATATATTTT | TRBJ1-3 | 10 | once | TRBV12-3/TRBV12-4 | NA
CAWSFQGANQPQHF | TGTGCCTGGAGTTTCCAGGGCGCGAATCAGCCCCAGCATTTT | TRBJ1-5 | 14 | few | TRBV30 | NA
CASSEYFARSSYNEQFF | TGTGCCAGCAGTGAATATTTCGCCCGGAGCTCCTACAATGAGCAGTTCTTC | TRBJ2-1 | 17 | NA | TRBV25-1 | NA
CASSLSLAGGLRNEQFF | TGTGCCAGCAGTTTATCACTAGCGGGAGGTTTGAGGAATGAGCAGTTCTTC | TRBJ2-1 | 17 | NA | TRBV28 | TRBD2
CASSQGVVYEQYF | TGTGCCAGCAGCCAAGGGGTGGTCTACGAGCAGTACTTC | TRBJ2-7 | 13 | NA | TRBV4-2 | NA
CASSLASRLGQETQYF | TGTGCCAGCAGCCTTGCTAGCCGACTTGGCCAAGAGACCCAGTACTTC | TRBJ2-5 | 16 | NA | TRBV7-9 | NA
CASSPSTGGGETQYF | TGTGCCAGCAGCCCCTCCACCGGAGGCGGGGAGACCCAGTACTTC | TRBJ2-5 | 15 | NA | TRBV25-1 | NA
CASSLLGRGFGQFF | TGTGCCAGCAGTTTACTCGGCAGGGGATTTGGGCAGTTCTTC | TRBJ2-1 | 14 | NA | TRBV28 | NA
CASSYRESSYNEQFF | TGTGCCAGCAGTTATCGAGAGAGCTCCTACAATGAGCAGTTCTTC | TRBJ2-1 | 15 | NA | TRBV6-2/TRBV6-3 | NA
CSARIGGVNTEAFF | TGCAGTGCTAGAATAGGGGGCGTGAACACTGAAGCTTTCTTT | TRBJ1-1 | 14 | NA | TRBV20-1 | TRBD1
CASSIDLRKSYNEQFF | TGTGCCAGTAGTATAGACCTTCGGAAATCCTACAATGAGCAGTTCTTC | TRBJ2-1 | 16 | NA | TRBV19 | NA
CASSQRQGWSEAFF | TGTGCCAGCAGCCAGAGACAGGGGTGGAGTGAAGCTTTCTTT | TRBJ1-1 | 14 | NA | TRBV7-9 | TRBD1
CSASGVSYNEQFF | TGCAGTGCTAGTGGGGTCTCCTACAATGAGCAGTTCTTC | TRBJ2-1 | 13 | NA | TRBV20-1 | NA
CASSDPRGPDTEAFF | TGTGCCAGCAGCGACCCGCGAGGTCCCGACACTGAAGCTTTCTTT | TRBJ1-1 | 15 | NA | TRBV9 | NA
CASSTGTGNTEAFF | TGTGCCAGTAGTACCGGGACAGGGAACACTGAAGCTTTCTTT | TRBJ1-1 | 14 | NA | TRBV19 | TRBD1
CSANRGETQYF | TGCAGTGCGAACAGGGGAGAGACCCAGTACTTC | TRBJ2-5 | 11 | NA | TRBV20-1 | TRBD1
CSVTRREGFSYEQYF | TGCAGCGTCACCCGCCGGGAGGGCTTCTCCTACGAGCAGTACTTC | TRBJ2-7 | 15 | NA | TRBV29-1 | TRBD2
CASSESRKSGYTF | TGTGCCAGCAGTGAATCCAGGAAGAGCGGCTACACCTTC | TRBJ1-2 | 13 | NA | TRBV25-1 | NA
CASSLVGGSYEQYF | TGTGCCAGCAGTTTAGTTGGGGGATCCTACGAGCAGTACTTC | TRBJ2-7 | 14 | NA | TRBV12-3/TRBV12-4 | NA
CSAPTAATNEKLFF | TGCAGTGCGCCGACCGCTGCAACTAATGAAAAACTGTTTTTT | TRBJ1-4 | 14 | NA | TRBV20-1 | NA
CASSRPTGGGQPQHF | TGTGCCAGCAGCCGGCCGACAGGGGGCGGTCAGCCCCAGCATTTT | TRBJ1-5 | 15 | NA | TRBV28 | TRBD1
CSALTGQTNTEAFF | TGCAGTGCGCTCACGGGACAGACGAACACTGAAGCTTTCTTT | TRBJ1-1 | 14 | NA | TRBV20-1 | TRBD1
CASSPNPNNEQFF | TGTGCCAGCTCACCCAATCCCAACAATGAGCAGTTCTTC | TRBJ2-1 | 13 | NA | TRBV18 | NA
CASSLAGTGEALDGYTF | TGTGCCAGCAGCTTAGCCGGGACAGGGGAGGCCCTCGATGGCTACACCTTC | TRBJ1-2 | 17 | NA | TRBV7-2 | TRBD1
CASSLTYGGARDTEAFF | TGTGCCAGCAGCTTAACGTACGGGGGCGCGAGGGACACTGAAGCTTTCTTT | TRBJ1-1 | 17 | NA | TRBV7-2 | NA
CSVEWGGSYEQYF | TGCAGCGTTGAATGGGGGGGCTCCTACGAGCAGTACTTC | TRBJ2-7 | 13 | NA | TRBV29-1 | TRBD2
CASSFGNSYNEQFF | TGTGCCAGCAGTTTCGGGAACTCCTACAATGAGCAGTTCTTC | TRBJ2-1 | 14 | NA | TRBV12-3/TRBV12-4 | NA
CASSWGEAYNEQFF | TGTGCCAGTAGTTGGGGGGAAGCCTACAATGAGCAGTTCTTC | TRBJ2-1 | 14 | NA | TRBV19 | NA
CASTKTVGQGLYGYTF | TGTGCCAGCACTAAAACTGTGGGACAGGGGCTTTATGGCTACACCTTC | TRBJ1-2 | 16 | NA | TRBV2 | TRBD1